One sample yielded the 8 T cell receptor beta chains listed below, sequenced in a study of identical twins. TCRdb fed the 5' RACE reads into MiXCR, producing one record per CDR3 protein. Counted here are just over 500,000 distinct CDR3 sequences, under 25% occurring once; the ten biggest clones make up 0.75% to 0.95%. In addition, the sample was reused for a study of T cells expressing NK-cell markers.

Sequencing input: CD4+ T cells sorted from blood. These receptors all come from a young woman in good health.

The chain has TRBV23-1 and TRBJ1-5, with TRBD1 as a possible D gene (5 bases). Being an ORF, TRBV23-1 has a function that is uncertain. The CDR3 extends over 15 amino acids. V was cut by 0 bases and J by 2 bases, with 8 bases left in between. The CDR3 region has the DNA TGCGCCAGCAGTCAATCGGGGGTCTGCAATCAGCCCCAGCATTTT. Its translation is CASSQSGVCNQPQHF.

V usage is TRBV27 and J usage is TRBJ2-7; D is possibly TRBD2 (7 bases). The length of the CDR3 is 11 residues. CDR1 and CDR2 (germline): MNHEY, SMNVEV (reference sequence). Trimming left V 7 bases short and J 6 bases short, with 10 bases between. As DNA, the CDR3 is TGTGCCAGCATGGGGGGGCGCGAGCAGTACTTC. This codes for CASMGGREQYF.

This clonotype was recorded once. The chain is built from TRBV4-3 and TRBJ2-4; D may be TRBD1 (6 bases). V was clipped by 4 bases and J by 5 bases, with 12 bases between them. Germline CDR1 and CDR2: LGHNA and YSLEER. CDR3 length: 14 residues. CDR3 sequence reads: CASSRGGSENIQYF. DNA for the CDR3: TGCGCCAGCAGCCGAGGGGGAAGCGAAAACATTCAGTACTTC.

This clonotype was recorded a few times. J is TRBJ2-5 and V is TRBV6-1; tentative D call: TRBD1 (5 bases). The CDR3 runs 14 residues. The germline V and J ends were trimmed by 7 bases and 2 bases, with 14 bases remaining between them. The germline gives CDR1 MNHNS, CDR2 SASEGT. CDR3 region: CASTPGRLQETQYF. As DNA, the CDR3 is TGTGCCAGCACCCCAGGGCGGTTACAAGAGACCCAGTACTTC.

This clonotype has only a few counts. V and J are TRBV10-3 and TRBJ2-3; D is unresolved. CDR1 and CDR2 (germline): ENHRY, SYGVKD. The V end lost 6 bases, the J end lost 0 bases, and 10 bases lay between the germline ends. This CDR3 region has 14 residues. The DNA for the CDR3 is TGTGCCATCAGGGGTGGTACTAGCACAGATACGCAGTATTTT. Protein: CAIRGGTSTDTQYF.

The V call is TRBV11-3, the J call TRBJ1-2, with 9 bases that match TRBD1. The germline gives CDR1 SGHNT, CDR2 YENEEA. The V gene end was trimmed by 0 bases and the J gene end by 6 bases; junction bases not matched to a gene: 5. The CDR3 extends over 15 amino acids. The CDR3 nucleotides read TGTGCCAGCAGCTTAGATGGGACAGGGTACAATGGCTACACCTTC. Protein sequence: CASSLDGTGYNGYTF.

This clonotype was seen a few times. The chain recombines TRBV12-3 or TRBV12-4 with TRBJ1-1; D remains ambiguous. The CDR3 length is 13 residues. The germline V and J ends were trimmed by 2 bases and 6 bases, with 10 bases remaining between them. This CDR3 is CASSLWSRAEAFF. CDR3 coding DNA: TGTGCCAGCAGTTTATGGTCAAGGGCTGAAGCTTTCTTT.

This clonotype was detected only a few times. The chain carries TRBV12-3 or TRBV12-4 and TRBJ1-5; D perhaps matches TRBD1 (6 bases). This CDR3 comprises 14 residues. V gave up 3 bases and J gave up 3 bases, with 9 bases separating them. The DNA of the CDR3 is TGTGCCAGCAGTTTTGGACAGTACAATCAGCCCCAGCATTTT. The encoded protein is CASSFGQYNQPQHF.